One sample yielded the 32 T cell receptor beta chains listed below, sequenced in a study of neurological immune-mediated disorders. TCRdb reprocessed the 5' RACE reads via MiXCR and lists one record per CDR3 protein. The sample yields about 44,000 distinct CDR3 sequences, 20% to 25% seen once. Specified time point: technical triplicate 3. Specimen: PBMCs. These receptors were collected from a man in his sixties with HTLV-1-associated myelopathy (HAM/TSP).

The rearrangement uses TRBV9 and TRBJ2-1; maybe TRBD2 (5 bases). From germline, CDR1 is SGDLS and CDR2 YYNGEE. This CDR3 is built from 15 residues. Trimming removed 5 bases at V and 4 bases at J, with 16 bases between. The CDR3 loop reads CASSTGETRYNEQFF. CDR3 coding DNA: TGTGCCAGCAGTACTGGGGAGACGAGATACAATGAGCAGTTCTTC.

This clonotype was recorded at least ten times. The CDR3 sequence is CASSSTSGAYNEQFF. Written as DNA, the CDR3 is TGTGCCAGCAGCTCTACTAGCGGGGCCTACAATGAGCAGTTCTTC. V and J are TRBV7-9 and TRBJ2-1; 10 bases are a match to TRBD2. Germline CDR1 and CDR2: SEHNR and FQNEAQ (reference sequence). V trimming: 4 bases; J trimming: 2 bases; junction bases outside the gene matches: 2. The CDR3 has 15 residues. Supplemented by reference TRBV7-9 and TRBJ2-1, the full variable domain reads DTGVSQNPRHKITKRGQNVTFRCDPISEHNRLYWYRQTLGQGPEFLTYFQNEAQLEKSRLLSDRFSAERPKGSFSTLEIQRTEQGDSAMYLCASSSTSGAYNEQFFGPGTRLTVL.

The sample holds many counts of this clonotype. J is TRBJ2-6 and V is TRBV7-2; D remains unclear. Germline CDR1 SGHTA, CDR2 FQGNSA. CDR3 length equals 14 residues. With 11 bases removed from V and 0 bases from J, the gap between germline ends came to 11 bases. The CDR3 is CAEELLSGANVLTF. The CDR3 nucleotides are TGTGCCGAAGAGCTACTCTCTGGGGCCAACGTCCTGACTTTC.

This clonotype was found many times. The V gene is TRBV29-1, the J gene TRBJ1-1; D might be TRBD1 (6 bases). Per the germline V gene, CDR1 is SQVTM and CDR2 is ANQGSEA. V shed 7 bases and J shed 5 bases, with 14 bases lying between them. The CDR3 spans 12 residues. The CDR3 loop reads CSALDRWTEAFF. The CDR3 region has the DNA TGCAGCGCCCTCGACAGGTGGACTGAAGCTTTCTTT.

This chain uses TRBV5-6 with TRBJ2-6; D is ambiguous. Germline V lookup: CDR1 SGHDT, CDR2 YYEEEE. The CDR3 totals 13 residues. V lost 0 bases, J lost 12 bases, and 10 bases lay in between. CDR3 sequence (DNA): TGTGCCAGCAGCTTGGCTGGGGTCAGCGTCCTGACTTTC. This sequence encodes CASSLAGVSVLTF. The entire variable domain, with the rest obtained from reference TRBV5-6 and TRBJ2-6, is as follows: DAGVTQSPTHLIKTRGQQVTLRCSPKSGHDTVSWYQQALGQGPQFIFQYYEEEERQRGNFPDRFSGHQFPNYSSELNVNALLLGDSALYLCASSLAGVSVLTFGAGSRLTVL.

The chain uses TRBV5-8 and TRBJ2-3; TRBD2 matches 7 bases. Trimming took 4 bases from V and 4 from J; bases not matched to a gene: 9. From germline, CDR1 is SGHTS and CDR2 YDEGEE. The CDR3 length is 15 residues. CDR3: CASSPWRGRADTQYF. CDR3 coding DNA: TGTGCCAGCAGCCCCTGGCGGGGGAGGGCAGATACGCAGTATTTT.

This clonotype was detected ten times or more. The rearrangement uses TRBV7-9 and TRBJ2-7; 10 bases are a match to TRBD2. J lost 5 bases, V lost 6 bases, and 13 bases had no gene match. CDR3 size: 16 residues. Germline CDR1 SEHNR, CDR2 FQNEAQ (reference sequence). DNA for the CDR3: TGTGCCAGCAGACCACTAGCGGGAAGCCCCGGCGACGAGCAGTACTTC. Translated: CASRPLAGSPGDEQYF.

In this sample, this clonotype turned up many times. J is TRBJ2-5 and V is TRBV5-6; 7 positions match TRBD1. The CDR3 consists of 15 residues. CDR1 SGHDT and CDR2 YYEEEE come from the germline V gene. V trimming: 2 bases; J trimming: 4 bases; junction bases outside the gene matches: 8. The chain's CDR3 is CASSFPGTVVETQYF. For the CDR3, the DNA is TGTGCCAGCAGCTTCCCTGGGACAGTAGTAGAGACCCAGTACTTC.

The chain employs TRBV7-8 and TRBJ2-1; D perhaps matches TRBD2 (5 bases). The CDR3 is 10 amino acids. Germline values: CDR1 SGHVS, CDR2 FQNEAQ. V lost 6 bases to trimming and J lost 10 bases, with 7 bases between them. The CDR3 nucleotides read TGTGCCAGCAGGACTACCGAGCAGTTCTTC. It is translated as CASRTTEQFF. Full variable domain (missing parts from reference TRBV7-8 and TRBJ2-1): GAGVSQSPRYKVAKRGQDVALRCDPISGHVSLFWYQQALGQGPEFLTYFQNEAQLDKSGLPSDRFFAERPEGSVSTLKIQRTQQEDSAVYLCASRTTEQFFGPGTRLTVL.

The rearrangement joins TRBV5-1 to TRBJ2-3, with a weak D call TRBD2 (5 bases). The CDR3 loop spans 15 amino acids. The V gene lost 3 bases and the J gene lost 2 bases, with 13 bases spanning the gap. In germline, CDR1 is SGHRS, CDR2 YFSETQ. The CDR3 DNA is TGCGCCAGCAGCTGGAGGACGGTCGACACAGATACGCAGTATTTT. Translated: CASSWRTVDTDTQYF.

There are a few counts of this clonotype. J is TRBJ2-3 and V is TRBV29-1, with D perhaps assigned TRBD1 or TRBD2 (7 bases each). The CDR3 consists of 13 residues. Germline V lookup: CDR1 SQVTM, CDR2 ANQGSEA. V dropped 6 bases and J dropped 4 bases, with 14 bases sitting between them. In DNA form, the CDR3 reads TGCAGCGTCAAGGGGGCGGGGGCAGATACGCAGTATTTT. Its protein is CSVKGAGADTQYF.

This clonotype was seen at least ten times. The CDR3 loop is CASSPTGGGSADSYNEQFF. The CDR3, as DNA: TGTGCCAGCAGCCCAACGGGGGGAGGTAGCGCCGATTCCTACAATGAGCAGTTCTTC. The chain recombines TRBV11-2 with TRBJ2-1; 7 bases are a match to TRBD2. The CDR3 is 19 amino acids. Trimming took 5 bases from V and 1 from J; bases not matched to a gene: 17. Per the germline V gene, CDR1 is SGHAT and CDR2 is FQNNGV.

This clonotype was recorded at least ten times. This rearrangement joins TRBV5-6 to TRBJ1-2; D gene ambiguous. Germline values: CDR1 SGHDT, CDR2 YYEEEE. CDR3 length equals 14 residues. The ends were cut back, 4 bases at V and 4 bases at J, with 14 bases in the middle. CDR3 protein: CASSPSGSPYGYTF. The CDR3 bases are TGTGCCAGCAGCCCCTCCGGGTCCCCCTATGGCTACACCTTC.

At least ten counts were recorded for this clonotype. The gene calls are TRBV14 and TRBJ2-7; D remains unclear. Germline V gene lookup returns CDR1 SGHDN and CDR2 FVKESK. The CDR3 consists of 11 residues. The V end lost 1 base, the J end lost 4 bases, and 2 bases lay between the germline ends. The CDR3 reads CASSQAYEQYF. The CDR3 DNA is TGTGCCAGCAGCCAAGCGTACGAGCAGTACTTC.

A remark on this clonotype: A much larger clone is a single base away; this may be a read error. The rearrangement links TRBV5-1 to TRBJ2-1, with D maybe TRBD2 (6 bases). Germline V CDR1 and CDR2: SGHRS, YFSETQ. CDR3 length: 16 amino acids. Trimming left V 0 bases short and J 3 bases short, with 13 bases between. This CDR3 is CASSLAGGLGYNEQFF. The CDR3 region has the DNA TGCGCCAGCAGCTTGGCCGGGGGATTAGGCTACAATGAGCAGTTCTTC.

The table lists this clonotype with a few counts. This chain links TRBV12-3 or TRBV12-4 with TRBJ1-2, with D perhaps TRBD1 (6 bases). This CDR3 has 14 amino acids. The germline V and J ends were trimmed by 5 bases and 8 bases, with 18 bases remaining between them. For the CDR3, the DNA is TGTGCCAGCAGTCCCGGGGTGCCAACAGGGGGCTACACCTTC. Translated: CASSPGVPTGGYTF.

There are many counts of this clonotype. This chain connects TRBV25-1 to TRBJ1-2, with 9 bases aligning to TRBD1. The CDR3 spans 15 residues. With V trimmed by 4 bases and J by 0 bases, 3 bases remained unmatched. From germline, CDR1 is MGHDK and CDR2 SYGVNS. In nucleotides, the CDR3 is TGTGCCAGCAGTGGAGGGACAGGGACTAACTATGGCTACACCTTC. It encodes CASSGGTGTNYGYTF.

This clonotype was counted many times. This chain uses TRBV5-5 with TRBJ1-5; the D is unclear. This CDR3 is built from 14 residues. Trimming cost V 1 base and J 2 bases, with 7 bases left between them. In germline, CDR1 is SGHKS, CDR2 YYEKEE (reference sequence). CDR3 coding DNA: TGTGCCAGCAGCTTGCAGGCGGGCAATCAGCCCCAGCATTTT. Translation: CASSLQAGNQPQHF.

In its sample, this clonotype was seen many times. The chain combines TRBV12-3 or TRBV12-4 with TRBJ2-1; a weak D match, TRBD2 (5 bases). CDR3 size: 16 residues. Trimming removed 6 bases from V and 4 bases from J, with 19 bases in between. The DNA of the CDR3 is TGTGCCAGCAGCATTGCCGGAAGCGGACCTTACAATGAGCAGTTCTTC. Protein: CASSIAGSGPYNEQFF.

This clonotype was seen repeatedly, ten times or more. The rearrangement uses TRBV29-1 and TRBJ2-7; 11 bases are a match to TRBD2. Germline CDR1 SQVTM, CDR2 ANQGSEA. V lost 4 bases to trimming and J lost 9 bases; unmatched junction nucleotides: 5. The CDR3 loop spans 12 amino acids. The CDR3 sequence: CSVGVAGGRQYF. The CDR3 bases are TGCAGCGTTGGGGTAGCGGGAGGGCGGCAGTACTTC.

This clonotype came up many times. CDR3 sequence reads: CASSSDMGLAGGRKGGNEQFF. CDR3 nucleotides: TGTGCCAGCAGTTCCGATATGGGACTAGCGGGAGGGAGAAAAGGGGGCAATGAGCAGTTCTTC. The chain links TRBV12-3 or TRBV12-4 to TRBJ2-1; 16 nucleotides align to TRBD2. The CDR3 covers 21 residues. Losses at the gene ends were 4 bases for V and 6 bases for J; bases not matched to a gene: 18.

This rearrangement joins TRBV5-1 to TRBJ2-7; 8 nucleotides align to TRBD2. V trimming: 4 bases; J trimming: 4 bases; junction bases outside the gene matches: 10. Germline loops: CDR1 SGHRS, CDR2 YFSETQ. The CDR3 sequence is 15 residues long. Written as DNA, the CDR3 is TGCGCCAGCAGCCTGGACCAGGGACTAGTTTACGAGCAGTACTTC. Translation: CASSLDQGLVYEQYF.

The rearrangement links TRBV5-1 to TRBJ2-3; 14 bases agree with TRBD2. J gave up 5 bases and V 3 bases, and 8 bases lay outside the gene matches. The CDR3 contains 17 residues. Looked up from germline, CDR1 is SGHRS and CDR2 is YFSETQ. CDR3 sequence: CASSSGTSGSLLDTQYF. CDR3 nucleotides: TGCGCCAGCAGCTCAGGGACTAGCGGGAGCTTACTAGATACGCAGTATTTT.

This clonotype has a count of ten or more. This chain links TRBV14 with TRBJ1-1; D not resolved. V was trimmed by 1 base and J by 4 bases, leaving 19 bases between them. Germline V CDR1 and CDR2: SGHDN, FVKESK. This CDR3 spans 17 amino acids. The CDR3 DNA reads TGTGCCAGCAGCCAAGTTATAGCGAGGGAGGGAGGCACTGAAGCTTTCTTT. It yields the protein CASSQVIAREGGTEAFF.

For this clonotype: An end of the junction differs from the germline gene, which may be a read error. The gene calls are TRBV5-1 and TRBJ2-1; TRBD1 agrees at 7 bases. Germline assignment: CDR1 SGHRS and CDR2 YFSETQ. The CDR3 is 15 residues long. CDR3 amino acids: CASSLVGDSVNEQFF. CDR3 nucleotide sequence: TGTGCCAGCAGCTTGGTCGGGGACAGTGTCAATGAGCAGTTCTTC.

Details on this clonotype: The junction departs from the called germline gene at one end, perhaps through a read error. The CDR3 nucleotides are TGCGCCAGAGAGATAGGGAGCGGGAACACCAGGGAGCTGTTTTTT. Translated, it gives CAREIGSGNTRELFF. V and J are TRBV5-1 and TRBJ2-2, with 7 bases fitting TRBD2. Looked up from germline, CDR1 is SGHRS and CDR2 is YFSETQ. The CDR3 consists of 15 residues.

At least ten counts were recorded for this clonotype. J is TRBJ2-5 and V is TRBV7-2; 10 positions match TRBD2. CDR3 size: 16 residues. Germline CDR1 is SGHTA and CDR2 is FQGNSA. V lost 6 bases to trimming and J lost 4 bases; unmatched junction nucleotides: 11. The CDR3 spells CASRPQGLAGVETQYF. The CDR3 coding sequence is TGTGCCAGCAGACCCCAAGGGCTAGCGGGAGTAGAGACCCAGTACTTC.

This clonotype was seen ten or more times. J is TRBJ2-7 and V is TRBV10-3; 8 bases match TRBD2. Germline CDR1 ENHRY, CDR2 SYGVKD. The trim removed 3 bases at V and 4 bases at J, leaving 5 bases unmatched. CDR3 length equals 14 residues. For the CDR3, the DNA is TGTGCCATCAGTGAAAGCGGGAGTACATACGAGCAGTACTTC. Encoded protein: CAISESGSTYEQYF.

At least ten counts were recorded for this clonotype. The chain couples TRBV20-1 to TRBJ1-4; possible D gene TRBD1, 6 bases. With 3 bases removed from V and 6 bases from J, the gap between germline ends came to 11 bases. The CDR3 is 13 amino acids. Germline lookup yields CDR1 DFQATT and CDR2 SNEGSKA (reference sequence). CDR3 sequence reads: CSASLGADEKLFF. CDR3 nucleotides: TGCAGTGCTAGTTTGGGGGCTGATGAAAAACTGTTTTTT.

This clonotype was observed at least ten times. The rearrangement links TRBV5-1 to TRBJ2-3; 16 bases agree with TRBD2. The V and J ends lost 4 bases and 5 bases, in that order; junction bases with no gene match: 10. The germline gives CDR1 SGHRS, CDR2 YFSETQ. This CDR3 contains 18 residues. This CDR3 is CASSLGTSGRARKDTQYF. The CDR3 DNA is TGCGCCAGCAGCCTAGGGACTAGCGGGAGGGCCCGTAAAGATACGCAGTATTTT. The whole variable domain, filled in from reference TRBV5-1 and TRBJ2-3, reads KAGVTQTPRYLIKTRGQQVTLSCSPISGHRSVSWYQQTPGQGLQFLFEYFSETQRNKGNFPGRFSGRQFSNSRSEMNVSTLELGDSALYLCASSLGTSGRARKDTQYFGPGTRLTVL.

This clonotype appeared many times. This sequence joins TRBV5-1 and TRBJ2-3, with no clear D. The V gene's germline CDR1 is SGHRS and CDR2 YFSETQ. The V gene lost 0 bases and the J gene lost 2 bases, with 4 bases spanning the gap. The CDR3 loop spans 13 amino acids. The CDR3 spells CASSLDPTDTQYF. In nucleotides, the CDR3 is TGCGCCAGCAGCTTGGATCCCACAGATACGCAGTATTTT.

This clonotype has at least ten counts. The J gene is TRBJ2-2, the V gene TRBV7-8; 9 positions match TRBD1. CDR1 is SGHVS and CDR2 is FQNEAQ in the germline V gene. J gave up 5 bases and V 1 base, and 2 bases lay outside the gene matches. This CDR3 is 15 amino acids long. Here the CDR3 reads CASSLGGQGTGELFF. In DNA form, the CDR3 reads TGTGCCAGCAGCTTAGGGGGACAGGGAACCGGGGAGCTGTTTTTT.